This T cell receptor beta chain was found in a study of metastatic and nonmetastatic thyroid tumors. Study-wide context: Both malignant and benign thyroid patients supplied peripheral blood and tumor or nodule tissue samples, across which the repertoires of these patients were then compared.

Per the authors' pipeline: CDR3 was compared across clinicopathological groups, and the resulting differences were used to build a distant-metastasis classifier for papillary thyroid cancer. TCRdb reprocessed the PCR reads via MiXCR. None of the V and J calls come from the authors' own analysis; TCRdb made them. Here the sample spans roughly 59,000 clones, about 17% being singletons. In its sample, this clone was seen many times. V lost 2 bases and J 10 bases, leaving 6 bases between the germline ends. This CDR3 has 11 residues. The germline V gene has CDR1 MRHNA and CDR2 SNTAGT. Nobody among the patients had been given any treatment before thyroid surgery.

This clonotype originated in a male donor with papillary thyroid cancer or a benign thyroid nodule (not recorded which). Some clones in this sample may be carry-over from other donors' samples. Sequenced input: blood. This sequence joins TRBV6-4 and TRBJ2-1; D is unclear. CDR3 residues: CASSDGSEQFF. The DNA for the CDR3 is TGTGCCAGCAGTGACGGGTCCGAGCAGTTCTTC.